Listed below are T cell receptor beta chains from one sample, sequenced in a study of cytomegalovirus exposure and HLA in healthy donors. Libraries were prepared by immunoSEQ multiplex PCR; TCRdb keeps only in-frame clonotypes and omits some of them. Here the sample spans about 200,000 clones, about nine tenths being singletons. The source material was PBMCs. All receptors come from a woman aged 18-29 years in good health and CMV-seropositive. Both conserved end residues are part of each CDR3. D genes are given only for firm matches. Clone size appears in some rows only: once, few, many, or a class for an expanded clone.

abundance: NA
d_gene: NA
j_gene: TRBJ2-3
v_gene: TRBV2
CDR3aa: CASSENRDTQYF
CDR3nt: TGTGCCAGCAGTGAAAACAGGGATACGCAGTATTTT

abundance: NA
d_gene: TRBD2
j_gene: TRBJ2-7
v_gene: TRBV2
CDR3aa: CASLRVGGRSYEQYF
CDR3nt: TGTGCCAGCCTCCGTGTGGGCGGGAGGAGCTACGAGCAGTACTTC

abundance: NA
d_gene: TRBD1
j_gene: TRBJ1-1
v_gene: TRBV5-1
CDR3aa: CASGKGARTEAFF
CDR3nt: TGCGCCAGCGGCAAGGGGGCGCGCACTGAAGCTTTCTTT

abundance: NA
d_gene: TRBD2
j_gene: TRBJ2-1
v_gene: TRBV6-5
CDR3aa: CASSWTSVHEQFF
CDR3nt: TGTGCCAGCAGCTGGACTAGCGTCCATGAGCAGTTCTTC

abundance: NA
d_gene: TRBD2
j_gene: TRBJ2-1
v_gene: TRBV5-1
CDR3aa: CASSLTSGDHNEQFF
CDR3nt: TGCGCCAGCAGCTTGACTAGCGGGGATCACAATGAGCAGTTCTTC

abundance: NA
d_gene: TRBD2
j_gene: TRBJ2-3
v_gene: TRBV5-1
CDR3aa: CASVLAGDHTDTQYF
CDR3nt: TGCGCCAGCGTATTAGCGGGAGATCACACAGATACGCAGTATTTT

abundance: once
d_gene: TRBD2
j_gene: TRBJ2-1
v_gene: TRBV28
CDR3aa: CASRTGTSGSWFHEQFF
CDR3nt: TGTGCCAGCAGGACCGGGACTAGCGGGAGTTGGTTCCATGAGCAGTTCTTC

abundance: NA
d_gene: NA
j_gene: TRBJ2-4
v_gene: TRBV7-2
CDR3aa: CASSPAGLAKNIQYF
CDR3nt: TGTGCCAGCAGCCCCGCGGGTCTAGCCAAAAACATTCAGTACTTC

abundance: NA
d_gene: TRBD1
j_gene: TRBJ2-3
v_gene: TRBV9
CDR3aa: CASSVVGQAPPDTQYF
CDR3nt: TGTGCCAGCAGCGTAGTGGGACAGGCGCCCCCCGATACGCAGTATTTT

abundance: NA
d_gene: NA
j_gene: TRBJ2-2
v_gene: TRBV5-1
CDR3aa: CASSSRTANTGELFF
CDR3nt: TGCGCCAGCAGCTCCCGGACAGCGAACACCGGGGAGCTGTTTTTT

abundance: NA
d_gene: NA
j_gene: TRBJ2-1
v_gene: TRBV4-2
CDR3aa: CASSHKRGGSYNEQFF
CDR3nt: TGTGCCAGCAGCCATAAAAGGGGAGGATCCTACAATGAGCAGTTCTTC

abundance: NA
d_gene: NA
j_gene: TRBJ2-3
v_gene: TRBV5-4
CDR3aa: CASSLKGSTDTQYF
CDR3nt: TGTGCCAGCAGCTTGAAGGGGAGCACAGATACGCAGTATTTT

abundance: NA
d_gene: NA
j_gene: TRBJ2-1
v_gene: TRBV27
CDR3aa: CASSFPGNEQFF
CDR3nt: TGTGCCAGCAGTTTTCCGGGGAATGAGCAGTTCTTC

abundance: NA
d_gene: TRBD1
j_gene: TRBJ1-1
v_gene: TRBV28
CDR3aa: CASSPRGRTEAFF
CDR3nt: TGTGCCAGCAGTCCCAGGGGGCGCACTGAAGCTTTCTTT

abundance: NA
d_gene: TRBD2
j_gene: TRBJ2-1
v_gene: TRBV5-6
CDR3aa: CASSLWIAGEDEQFF
CDR3nt: TGTGCCAGCAGCTTGTGGATAGCGGGAGAGGATGAGCAGTTCTTC

abundance: NA
d_gene: TRBD2
j_gene: TRBJ2-5
v_gene: TRBV27
CDR3aa: CASSSLFSMTSVQETQYF
CDR3nt: TGTGCCAGCAGTTCCCTTTTTTCCATGACTAGCGTTCAAGAGACCCAGTACTTC

abundance: NA
d_gene: TRBD2
j_gene: TRBJ2-7
v_gene: TRBV4-2
CDR3aa: CASSQSPLAGGPYEQYF
CDR3nt: TGTGCCAGCAGCCAATCACCCCTAGCGGGAGGGCCCTACGAGCAGTACTTC

abundance: once
d_gene: TRBD2
j_gene: TRBJ2-1
v_gene: TRBV28
CDR3aa: CASRGGLGDEQFF
CDR3nt: TGTGCCAGCAGGGGGGGACTAGGCGATGAGCAGTTCTTC

abundance: once
d_gene: TRBD2
j_gene: TRBJ2-1
v_gene: TRBV27
CDR3aa: CASRLAGGFSWDEQFF
CDR3nt: TGTGCCAGCAGACTAGCGGGAGGGTTTTCGTGGGATGAGCAGTTCTTC

abundance: NA
d_gene: TRBD1
j_gene: TRBJ1-1
v_gene: TRBV9
CDR3aa: CASSSLTGQGEAFF
CDR3nt: TGTGCCAGCAGCTCCCTGACAGGGCAGGGTGAAGCTTTCTTT

abundance: NA
d_gene: NA
j_gene: TRBJ1-1
v_gene: TRBV30
CDR3aa: CAWTLGGGTEAFF
CDR3nt: TGTGCCTGGACCCTGGGGGGAGGCACTGAAGCTTTCTTT

abundance: NA
d_gene: TRBD2
j_gene: TRBJ2-1
v_gene: TRBV9
CDR3aa: CASSASGRLSYNEQFF
CDR3nt: TGTGCCAGCAGCGCAAGCGGGAGATTGTCGTACAATGAGCAGTTCTTC

abundance: NA
d_gene: TRBD1
j_gene: TRBJ2-4
v_gene: TRBV18
CDR3aa: CASSPNRGAAKNIQYF
CDR3nt: TGTGCCAGCTCACCAAACAGGGGTGCGGCCAAAAACATTCAGTACTTC

abundance: NA
d_gene: TRBD1
j_gene: TRBJ1-5
v_gene: TRBV6-5
CDR3aa: CASSRDRAGNQPQHF
CDR3nt: TGTGCCAGCAGCCGGGACAGGGCGGGCAATCAGCCCCAGCATTTT

abundance: NA
d_gene: NA
j_gene: TRBJ2-7
v_gene: TRBV10-3
CDR3aa: CAISGELATYEQYF
CDR3nt: TGTGCCATCTCTGGAGAACTGGCAACCTACGAGCAGTACTTC

abundance: NA
d_gene: NA
j_gene: TRBJ1-2
v_gene: TRBV28
CDR3aa: CASSPDRFGRGYTF
CDR3nt: TGTGCCAGCAGTCCTGACAGGTTCGGTCGGGGCTACACCTTC

abundance: NA
d_gene: TRBD1
j_gene: TRBJ2-7
v_gene: TRBV28
CDR3aa: CASSPLRDRDAYEQYF
CDR3nt: TGTGCCAGCAGTCCCCTTAGGGACAGGGATGCCTACGAGCAGTACTTC

abundance: NA
d_gene: NA
j_gene: TRBJ1-3
v_gene: TRBV5-1
CDR3aa: CASSLAAGASGNTIYF
CDR3nt: TGCGCCAGCAGCTTGGCTGCGGGGGCGAGTGGAAACACCATATATTTT

abundance: once
d_gene: TRBD1
j_gene: TRBJ2-7
v_gene: TRBV30
CDR3aa: CAWSVDRVYEQYF
CDR3nt: TGTGCCTGGAGTGTTGACAGGGTTTACGAGCAGTACTTC

abundance: NA
d_gene: TRBD1
j_gene: TRBJ2-3
v_gene: TRBV7-9
CDR3aa: CASSPSGGWQYF
CDR3nt: TGTGCCAGCAGTCCTTCAGGGGGCTGGCAGTATTTT

abundance: NA
d_gene: TRBD1
j_gene: TRBJ2-5
v_gene: TRBV25-1
CDR3aa: CASSEIGQGVQETQYF
CDR3nt: TGTGCCAGCAGTGAGATCGGACAGGGCGTACAAGAGACCCAGTACTTC

abundance: NA
d_gene: NA
j_gene: TRBJ1-5
v_gene: TRBV30
CDR3aa: CAWSVIEDSTPHF
CDR3nt: TGTGCCTGGAGTGTTATTGAGGACAGTACACCGCATTTT

abundance: NA
d_gene: NA
j_gene: TRBJ2-7
v_gene: TRBV29-1
CDR3aa: CSVGTPSYEQYF
CDR3nt: TGCAGCGTGGGGACACCTTCCTACGAGCAGTACTTC

abundance: NA
d_gene: NA
j_gene: TRBJ1-1
v_gene: TRBV5-6
CDR3aa: CASRFSPGPLNTEAFF
CDR3nt: TGTGCCAGCAGGTTCAGCCCAGGGCCATTGAACACTGAAGCTTTCTTT

abundance: NA
d_gene: NA
j_gene: TRBJ1-1
v_gene: TRBV2
CDR3aa: CASSGEGVTEAFF
CDR3nt: TGTGCCAGCAGTGGTGAAGGGGTTACTGAAGCTTTCTTT

abundance: NA
d_gene: NA
j_gene: TRBJ2-3
v_gene: TRBV28
CDR3aa: CASSSGIGGRVIPDTQYF
CDR3nt: TGTGCCAGCAGTTCCGGAATCGGAGGGAGAGTAATCCCAGATACGCAGTATTTT

abundance: NA
d_gene: NA
j_gene: TRBJ1-2
v_gene: TRBV6-5
CDR3aa: CASSYGLWACGYTF
CDR3nt: TGTGCCAGCAGTTACGGTTTGTGGGCATGCGGCTACACCTTC

abundance: once
d_gene: TRBD2
j_gene: TRBJ2-2
v_gene: TRBV9
CDR3aa: CASSLGTSGDTGELFF
CDR3nt: TGTGCCAGCAGCCTCGGGACTAGCGGTGACACCGGGGAGCTGTTTTTT

abundance: once
d_gene: NA
j_gene: TRBJ2-7
v_gene: TRBV30
CDR3aa: CAWSGGSEQYF
CDR3nt: TGTGCCTGGAGTGGAGGGAGCGAGCAGTACTTC

abundance: NA
d_gene: TRBD1
j_gene: TRBJ1-5
v_gene: TRBV2
CDR3aa: CASRDRGRLRGNQPQHF
CDR3nt: TGTGCCAGCAGAGACAGGGGTCGGCTTCGCGGCAATCAGCCCCAGCATTTT

abundance: NA
d_gene: TRBD2
j_gene: TRBJ2-1
v_gene: TRBV6-6
CDR3aa: CASSDSTSGSFEQFF
CDR3nt: TGTGCCAGCAGTGACTCGACTAGCGGGAGTTTTGAGCAGTTCTTC

abundance: NA
d_gene: TRBD2
j_gene: TRBJ2-5
v_gene: TRBV28
CDR3aa: CASKPPGGRFRETQYF
CDR3nt: TGTGCCAGCAAGCCCCCCGGCGGGAGGTTCAGAGAGACCCAGTACTTC

abundance: NA
d_gene: TRBD2
j_gene: TRBJ2-5
v_gene: TRBV20-1
CDR3aa: CSARGSSGVDF
CDR3nt: TGCAGTGCTAGAGGCAGTAGCGGGGTAGACTTC

abundance: NA
d_gene: TRBD1
j_gene: TRBJ1-1
v_gene: TRBV27
CDR3aa: CASRKLGQGTEAFF
CDR3nt: TGTGCCAGCAGAAAACTGGGACAGGGAACTGAAGCTTTCTTT

abundance: NA
d_gene: TRBD1
j_gene: TRBJ1-2
v_gene: TRBV6-1
CDR3aa: CASTPGGNYGYTF
CDR3nt: TGTGCCAGCACTCCAGGGGGAAACTATGGCTACACCTTC

abundance: NA
d_gene: NA
j_gene: TRBJ1-1
v_gene: TRBV4-1
CDR3aa: CASSQQGWNTEAFF
CDR3nt: TGCGCCAGCAGCCAACAGGGTTGGAACACTGAAGCTTTCTTT

abundance: NA
d_gene: TRBD1
j_gene: TRBJ1-5
v_gene: TRBV27
CDR3aa: CASSYSRDRDQPQHF
CDR3nt: TGTGCCAGCAGCTATTCCCGGGACAGAGACCAGCCCCAGCATTTT

abundance: NA
d_gene: TRBD1
j_gene: TRBJ2-1
v_gene: TRBV4-1
CDR3aa: CASSQGSGTGGIF
CDR3nt: TGCGCCAGCAGCCAAGGCTCCGGGACAGGGGGAATCTTC

abundance: NA
d_gene: NA
j_gene: TRBJ2-7
v_gene: TRBV27
CDR3aa: CASSLSGTAPPVEQYF
CDR3nt: TGTGCCAGCAGTTTGTCCGGGACTGCCCCTCCGGTCGAGCAGTACTTC

abundance: NA
d_gene: NA
j_gene: TRBJ2-7
v_gene: TRBV18
CDR3aa: CASSPFPAGHDRSTYEQYF
CDR3nt: TGTGCCAGCTCACCATTCCCCGCGGGTCATGACAGGTCGACCTACGAGCAGTACTTC

abundance: NA
d_gene: TRBD1
j_gene: TRBJ2-7
v_gene: TRBV27
CDR3aa: CASSEATGGSYEQYF
CDR3nt: TGTGCCAGCAGTGAAGCGACAGGGGGCTCCTACGAGCAGTACTTC

abundance: NA
d_gene: TRBD1
j_gene: TRBJ2-7
v_gene: TRBV5-5
CDR3aa: CASTSQGANEQYF
CDR3nt: TGTGCCAGCACGTCACAGGGGGCAAACGAGCAGTACTTC

abundance: NA
d_gene: NA
j_gene: TRBJ2-1
v_gene: TRBV6-1
CDR3aa: CASSEGGARRAYNEQFF
CDR3nt: TGTGCCAGCAGTGAAGGGGGTGCCCGGCGGGCTTACAATGAGCAGTTCTTC

abundance: NA
d_gene: NA
j_gene: TRBJ2-7
v_gene: TRBV19
CDR3aa: CASSSGVSYEQYF
CDR3nt: TGTGCCAGTAGTTCAGGGGTAAGCTACGAGCAGTACTTC

abundance: NA
d_gene: NA
j_gene: TRBJ2-7
v_gene: TRBV15
CDR3aa: CATSRADKALLFEQYF
CDR3nt: TGTGCCACCAGCAGAGCAGACAAGGCCCTCCTCTTTGAGCAGTACTTC

abundance: NA
d_gene: TRBD1
j_gene: TRBJ1-4
v_gene: TRBV5-1
CDR3aa: CASSLGVGDRAATNEKLFF
CDR3nt: TGCGCCAGCAGCTTGGGTGTAGGGGACAGGGCCGCAACTAATGAAAAACTGTTTTTT

abundance: few
d_gene: NA
j_gene: TRBJ1-2
v_gene: TRBV29-1
CDR3aa: CSVDVHLYGYTF
CDR3nt: TGCAGCGTTGATGTACACCTCTATGGCTACACCTTC